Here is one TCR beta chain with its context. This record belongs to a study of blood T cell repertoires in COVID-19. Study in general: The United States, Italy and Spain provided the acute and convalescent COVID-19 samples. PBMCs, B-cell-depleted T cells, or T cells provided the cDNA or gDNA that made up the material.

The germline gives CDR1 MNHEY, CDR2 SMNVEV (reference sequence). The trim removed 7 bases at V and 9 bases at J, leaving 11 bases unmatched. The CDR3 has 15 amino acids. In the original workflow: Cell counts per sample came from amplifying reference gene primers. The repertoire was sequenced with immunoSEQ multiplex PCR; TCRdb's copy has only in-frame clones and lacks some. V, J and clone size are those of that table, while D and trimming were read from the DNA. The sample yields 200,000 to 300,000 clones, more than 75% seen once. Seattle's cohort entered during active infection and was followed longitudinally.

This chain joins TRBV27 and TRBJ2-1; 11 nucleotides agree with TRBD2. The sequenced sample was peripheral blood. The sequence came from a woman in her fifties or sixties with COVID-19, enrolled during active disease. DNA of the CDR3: TGTGCCAGCACCGTACTAGCGGGAGTTCGGAGTGAGCAGTTCTTC. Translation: CASTVLAGVRSEQFF.